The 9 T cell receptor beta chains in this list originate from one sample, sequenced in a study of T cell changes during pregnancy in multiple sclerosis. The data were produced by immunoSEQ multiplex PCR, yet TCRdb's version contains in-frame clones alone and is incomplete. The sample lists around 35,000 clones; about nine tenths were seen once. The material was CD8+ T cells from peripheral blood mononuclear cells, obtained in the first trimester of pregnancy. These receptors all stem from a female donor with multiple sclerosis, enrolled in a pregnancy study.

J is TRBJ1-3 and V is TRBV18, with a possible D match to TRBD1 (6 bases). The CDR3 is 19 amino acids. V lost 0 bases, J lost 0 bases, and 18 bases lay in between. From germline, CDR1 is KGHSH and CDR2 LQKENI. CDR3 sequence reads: CASSPPCCIQGHSGNTIYF. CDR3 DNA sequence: TGTGCCAGCTCACCACCGTGTTGTATACAGGGACACTCTGGAAACACCATATATTTT.

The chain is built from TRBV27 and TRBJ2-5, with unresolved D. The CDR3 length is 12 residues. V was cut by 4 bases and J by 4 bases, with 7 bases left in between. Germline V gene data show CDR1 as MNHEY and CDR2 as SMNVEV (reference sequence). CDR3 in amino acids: CASSSPGETQYF. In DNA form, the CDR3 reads TGTGCCAGCAGTTCTCCAGGAGAGACCCAGTACTTC.

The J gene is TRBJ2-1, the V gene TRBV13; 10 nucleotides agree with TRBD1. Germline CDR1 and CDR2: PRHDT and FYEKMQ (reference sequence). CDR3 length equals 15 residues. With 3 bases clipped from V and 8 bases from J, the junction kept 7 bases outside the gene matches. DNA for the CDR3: TGTGCCAGCAGCTTCGTGGGACAGGGGTTAGATGAGCAGTTCTTC. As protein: CASSFVGQGLDEQFF.

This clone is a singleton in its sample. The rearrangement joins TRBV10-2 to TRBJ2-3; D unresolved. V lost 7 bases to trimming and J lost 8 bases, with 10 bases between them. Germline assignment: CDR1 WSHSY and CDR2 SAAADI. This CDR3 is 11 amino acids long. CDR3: CASMSLGTQYF. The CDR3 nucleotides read TGCGCCAGCATGTCCCTCGGTACGCAGTATTTT.

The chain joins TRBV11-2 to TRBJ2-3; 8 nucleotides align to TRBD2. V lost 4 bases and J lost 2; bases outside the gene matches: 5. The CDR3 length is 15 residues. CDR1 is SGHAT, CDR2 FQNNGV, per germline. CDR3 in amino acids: CASSWRGVATDTQYF. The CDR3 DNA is TGTGCCAGCAGCTGGCGGGGGGTCGCCACAGATACGCAGTATTTT.

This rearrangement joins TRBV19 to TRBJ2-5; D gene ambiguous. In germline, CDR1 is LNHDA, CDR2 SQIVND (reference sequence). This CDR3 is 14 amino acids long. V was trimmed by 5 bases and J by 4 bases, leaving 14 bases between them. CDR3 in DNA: TGTGCCAGTAGTGATTTGACGTCGGGAGAGACCCAGTACTTC. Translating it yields CASSDLTSGETQYF.

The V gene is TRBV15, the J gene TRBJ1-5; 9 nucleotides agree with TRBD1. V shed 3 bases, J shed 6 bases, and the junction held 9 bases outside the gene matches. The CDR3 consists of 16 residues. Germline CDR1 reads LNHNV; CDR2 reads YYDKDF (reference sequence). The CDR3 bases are TGTGCCACCAGCAGTTTAACAGGGGGCGGGAGTCAGCCCCAGCATTTT. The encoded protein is CATSSLTGGGSQPQHF.

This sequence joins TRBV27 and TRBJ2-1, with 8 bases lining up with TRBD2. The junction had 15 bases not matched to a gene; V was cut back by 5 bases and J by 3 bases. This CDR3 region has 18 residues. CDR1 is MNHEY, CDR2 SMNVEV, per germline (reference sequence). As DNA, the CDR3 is TGTGCCAGCAGTCCGCTGGGAGCGGGGCTAGCGGGCTACAATGAGCAGTTCTTC. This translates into CASSPLGAGLAGYNEQFF.

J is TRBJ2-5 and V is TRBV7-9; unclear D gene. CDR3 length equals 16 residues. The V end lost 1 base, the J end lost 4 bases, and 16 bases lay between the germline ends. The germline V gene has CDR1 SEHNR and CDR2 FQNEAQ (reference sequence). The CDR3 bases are TGTGCCAGCAGCTTAGACACCTCCCTTTTCCCAGAGACCCAGTACTTC. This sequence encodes CASSLDTSLFPETQYF.